This TCR beta chain was identified in a study of CD8+CD57+ T cells in acquired aplastic anemia. It was genomic DNA that served as the template for profiling TCR beta VDJ and CDR3. TCRdb recomputed calls from the reads with MiXCR, one row per CDR3 protein. The sample shows 180,000 or so distinct CDR3 sequences, around 60% of them seen only once. The patients chosen for sequencing had shown expansion of CD8+CD57+ cells (detected by flow cytometry). This clonotype was sampled from a human donor with aplastic anemia. The specimen sequenced was sorted CD4+, CD8+, or CD8+CD57+ T cells (not recorded which) from PBMCs.

For the CDR3, the DNA is TGTGCCACCAGTGATTTCGTAACTAATGAGCAGTTCTTC. Protein: CATSDFVTNEQFF. The J gene is TRBJ2-1, the V gene TRBV24-1; D unclear. V was pared by 1 base and J by 7 bases, with 7 bases between. The CDR3 covers 13 residues. Germline loops: CDR1 KGHDR, CDR2 SFDVKD.